This T cell receptor beta chain was obtained from a study of shared clonotypes between healthy human individuals. The overall study: Used for every donor were three CD4 naive, three CD4 memory, two CD8 naive and one CD8 memory plate.

Everyone who donated was a Caucasian adult who lived in Nashville, Tennessee. The CDR3 covers 14 residues. Trimming removed 4 bases from V and 6 bases from J, with 15 bases in between. Looked up from germline, CDR1 is SNHLY and CDR2 is FYNNEI. Study-level findings and limits: A few donors held about 5% of naive CD4 clonotypes in common. Rarefaction indicated that sorted-subset sequencing remained incomplete although depth was large.

Of note for this clone: Its antigen is not known.

The table came from immunoSEQ multiplex PCR; TCRdb's copy has only in-frame clones and leaves some out. The data contain about 730,000 clones, 72% of them seen just once; the ten biggest clones take up roughly 1.8%. What was sequenced was memory CD4+ T cells sorted from blood. Subset in this sample: CD45RA-negative fraction. This receptor was taken from a woman under 40 in good health. The rearrangement links TRBV2 to TRBJ1-1; D is ambiguous. CDR3 amino acids: CASSVATQTPEAFF. In nucleotides, the CDR3 is TGTGCCAGCAGTGTCGCCACTCAGACCCCTGAAGCTTTCTTT.